This T cell receptor beta chain emerged from a study of cytomegalovirus exposure and HLA in healthy donors. For this clone: Antigen: not known.

Use of 60 Vbeta and 13 Jbeta primers characterized the PCR. The protocol was immunoSEQ multiplex PCR, while the TCRdb copy is restricted to in-frame clones and leaves out a portion. The sample table sets out 150,000 to 200,000 clones. Study-level findings and limits: When analyzed later, a missense DCLRE1C variant was found to be linked to TCR beta V- and J-gene trimming.

Between the trimmed V and J ends, which lost 4 bases and 1 base, there was a span of 8 bases. The V gene's germline CDR1 is SGHRS and CDR2 YFSETQ. The CDR3 totals 13 residues. The clonotype comes from a young man in good health and CMV-seronegative. The source material was PBMCs. The chain links TRBV5-1 to TRBJ1-1; D might be TRBD1 (6 bases). The CDR3 loop reads CASSPRGNTEAFF. CDR3 DNA sequence: TGCGCCAGCAGCCCCAGGGGGAACACTGAAGCTTTCTTT.